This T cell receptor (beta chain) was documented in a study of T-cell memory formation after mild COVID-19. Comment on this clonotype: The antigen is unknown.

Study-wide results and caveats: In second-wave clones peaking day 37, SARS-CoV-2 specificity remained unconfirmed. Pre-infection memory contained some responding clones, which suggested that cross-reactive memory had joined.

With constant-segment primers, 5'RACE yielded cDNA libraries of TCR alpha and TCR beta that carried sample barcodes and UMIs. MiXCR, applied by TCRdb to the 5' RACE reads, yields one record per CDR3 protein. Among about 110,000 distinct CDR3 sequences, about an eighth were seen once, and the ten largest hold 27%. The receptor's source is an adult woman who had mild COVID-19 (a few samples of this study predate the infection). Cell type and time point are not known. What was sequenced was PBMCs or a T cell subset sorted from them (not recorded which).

The CDR3 spells CASSRLEWDRGRETKNIQYF. The CDR3 bases are TGTGCCAGCAGTCGCCTGGAGTGGGACAGGGGGCGCGAGACCAAAAACATTCAGTACTTC. V and J are TRBV6-2 or TRBV6-3 and TRBJ2-4, with 12 nucleotides matching TRBD1. Germline V gene sequence: CDR1 MNHEY, CDR2 SVGEGT. The CDR3 sequence is 20 residues long. Trimming removed 5 bases from V and 2 bases from J; junction bases left unmatched: 16.